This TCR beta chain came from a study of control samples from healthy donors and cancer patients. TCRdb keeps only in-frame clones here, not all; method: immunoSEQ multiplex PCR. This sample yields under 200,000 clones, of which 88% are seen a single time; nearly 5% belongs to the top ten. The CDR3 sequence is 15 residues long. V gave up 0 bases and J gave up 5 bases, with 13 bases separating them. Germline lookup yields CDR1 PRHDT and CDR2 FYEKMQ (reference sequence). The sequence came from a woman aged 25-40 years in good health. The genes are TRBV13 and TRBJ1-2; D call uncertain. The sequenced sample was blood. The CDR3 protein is CASSLGSARTYGYTF. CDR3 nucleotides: TGTGCCAGCAGCTTAGGTTCCGCCAGGACTTATGGCTACACCTTC.